A single sample gave rise to the 21 T cell receptor beta chains below, sequenced in a study of blood T cell repertoires in COVID-19. Only in-frame clones appear in the TCRdb table, and some are missing; sequencing was by immunoSEQ multiplex PCR. The sample yields approximately 65,000 clones, 85% to 90% seen once. What was sequenced was peripheral blood. These receptors were obtained from a woman between 50 and 59 years old with active COVID-19.

The chain employs TRBV27 and TRBJ1-2, with D uncertain. Germline V lookup: CDR1 MNHEY, CDR2 SMNVEV (reference sequence). The CDR3 is 16 amino acids. Deletions cut 7 bases from V and 2 bases from J, with 20 bases between. DNA for the CDR3: TGTGCCAGCACTTCATTTAGACAAACCCGAAACTATGGCTACACCTTC. Protein product: CASTSFRQTRNYGYTF.

The V gene is TRBV19, the J gene TRBJ2-7; 7 nucleotides line up with TRBD1. CDR3 size: 11 residues. Looked up from germline, CDR1 is LNHDA and CDR2 is SQIVND (reference sequence). V trimming: 10 bases; J trimming: 3 bases; junction bases outside the gene matches: 3. Here the CDR3 reads CATGQVYEQYF. The CDR3 DNA sequence: TGTGCCACTGGACAGGTCTACGAGCAGTACTTC.

Of note for this clone: One end of the junction varies from germline; a read error may be responsible. The V and J genes are TRBV7-7 and TRBJ2-2, with 9 bases aligning to TRBD1. CDR3 length: 17 residues. The germline V gene encodes CDR1 SSHAT and CDR2 FNYEAQ (reference sequence). CDR3 loop: CASSLNEYRGLTGELFF. CDR3 DNA sequence: TGTGCTAGCAGCTTAAACGAATACAGGGGGCTAACCGGGGAGCTGTTTTTT.

V gene TRBV5-1 combines with J gene TRBJ2-5, with D tentatively TRBD1 (7 bases). The CDR3 contains 15 residues. CDR1 SGHRS and CDR2 YFSETQ come from the germline V gene. The ends were cut back, 3 bases at V and 2 bases at J, with 14 bases in the middle. The CDR3 spells CASSWGVGQQETQYF. The CDR3 DNA follows: TGCGCCAGCAGCTGGGGGGTGGGACAGCAAGAGACCCAGTACTTC.

The rearrangement joins TRBV3-1 (or the pseudogene TRBV3-2) to TRBJ2-7, with 9 bases fitting TRBD2. V lost 5 bases to trimming and J lost 3 bases; unmatched junction nucleotides: 8. The CDR3 is 15 amino acids. CDR1 and CDR2 (germline): LGHDT, YNNKEL (reference sequence). The CDR3 bases are TGTGCCAGCAGCGGGGCGGGAGGGCCGCTCTACGAGCAGTACTTC. Translated: CASSGAGGPLYEQYF.

The rearrangement links TRBV27 to TRBJ2-1; possibly TRBD2 for D (6 bases). The CDR3 is made up of 14 amino acids. Germline CDR1 is MNHEY and CDR2 is SMNVEV (reference sequence). V was pared by 2 bases and J by 8 bases, with 13 bases between. For the CDR3, the DNA is TGTGCCAGCAGTTTAGCGGGGACCTTGGATGAGCAGTTCTTC. It codes for CASSLAGTLDEQFF.

The CDR3 DNA follows: TGTGCCAGCAGCGTTTTAACCGGGACTGAAGCTTTCTTT. Protein: CASSVLTGTEAFF. V and J are TRBV9 and TRBJ1-1; no reliable D call. CDR1 and CDR2 from the germline V gene are SGDLS and YYNGEE. The V end lost 2 bases, the J end lost 5 bases, and 10 bases lay between the germline ends. CDR3 length equals 13 residues. Together with reference TRBV9 and TRBJ1-1, the CDR3 gives the full variable domain: DSGVTQTPKHLITATGQRVTLRCSPRSGDLSVYWYQQSLDQGLQFLIQYYNGEERAKGNILERFSAQQFPDLHSELNLSSLELGDSALYFCASSVLTGTEAFFGQGTRLTVV.

The chain joins TRBV7-6 to TRBJ2-2; 7 bases fit TRBD1. The CDR3 is 16 amino acids. The J segment lost 0 bases and the V segment lost 5 bases, leaving 6 bases of the junction unmatched. Germline V gene sequence: CDR1 SGHVS, CDR2 FNYEAQ. The DNA of the CDR3 is TGTGCCAGCAGCCAGACGGGGACAGCGAACACCGGGGAGCTGTTTTTT. Translating it yields CASSQTGTANTGELFF.

J is TRBJ1-2 and V is TRBV19, with D possibly matching TRBD1 (6 bases). This CDR3 spans 15 amino acids. Trimming cost V 4 bases and J 0 bases, with 12 bases left between them. Germline lookup yields CDR1 LNHDA and CDR2 SQIVND (reference sequence). Here the CDR3 DNA reads TGTGCCAGTAGTACCAAGACAGGAGCTAACTATGGCTACACCTTC. Its protein product is CASSTKTGANYGYTF.

The chain has TRBV2 and TRBJ1-1; D is ambiguous. Trimming removed 4 bases from V and 1 base from J, with 7 bases in between. The CDR3 is 13 residues long. CDR1 SNHLY and CDR2 FYNNEI come from the germline V gene. This chain's CDR3 is CASSGQGNTEAFF. DNA of the CDR3: TGTGCCAGCAGTGGACAAGGGAACACTGAAGCTTTCTTT.

V is TRBV30 and J is TRBJ2-7; 7 positions agree with TRBD1. The CDR3 runs 15 residues. V lost 0 bases, J lost 0 bases, and 5 bases stayed unmatched. CDR1 GTSNPN and CDR2 SVGIG come from the germline V gene (reference sequence). The CDR3 region has the DNA TGTGCCTGGAGTGTAGACAGGGTGTTCTCCTACGAGCAGTACTTC. This codes for CAWSVDRVFSYEQYF.

J is TRBJ2-1 and V is TRBV20-1; 12 bases line up with TRBD2. Germline V gene data show CDR1 as DFQATT and CDR2 as SNEGSKA (reference sequence). The CDR3 has 16 residues. The junction had 10 bases not matched to a gene; V was cut back by 3 bases and J by 7 bases. CDR3 protein: CSASPGTSGRVNEQFF. CDR3 sequence (DNA): TGCAGTGCTAGTCCCGGGACTAGCGGGCGTGTTAATGAGCAGTTCTTC.

The CDR3 reads CASSLSPLTDAYEQYF. The CDR3 DNA is TGCGCCAGCAGCTTGTCACCGCTGACAGACGCCTACGAGCAGTACTTC. The rearrangement uses TRBV5-1 and TRBJ2-7, with a possible D match to TRBD1 (5 bases). Trimming cost V 1 base and J 2 bases, with 16 bases left between them. The CDR3 spans 16 residues. From germline, CDR1 is SGHRS and CDR2 YFSETQ.

This clone was picked up one time. This rearrangement joins TRBV3-1 (or the pseudogene TRBV3-2) to TRBJ2-7, with 11 bases that match TRBD2. There are 15 residues in the CDR3. V shed 1 base and J 4 bases; nucleotides not matched to a gene: 3. Germline V gene lookup returns CDR1 LGHDT and CDR2 YNNKEL (reference sequence). The CDR3 DNA follows: TGTGCCAGCAGCCAAGGGGCTAGCGGGAGGTACGAGCAGTACTTC. It encodes CASSQGASGRYEQYF.

This chain uses TRBV5-1 with TRBJ2-5, with 11 bases fitting TRBD1. The junction had 3 bases not matched to a gene; V was cut back by 2 bases and J by 3 bases. Germline-derived CDR1 and CDR2 are SGHRS and YFSETQ. CDR3 length equals 15 residues. The CDR3, as DNA: TGCGCCAGCAGCTTCGGACAGGGGGCTGAAGAGACCCAGTACTTC. Translating it yields CASSFGQGAEETQYF.

V and J are TRBV24-1 and TRBJ1-1, with 7 bases matching TRBD1. This CDR3 spans 13 amino acids. Germline V gene sequence: CDR1 KGHDR, CDR2 SFDVKD. After removal of 2 bases from V and 7 bases from J, the junction contained 3 bases not matched to a gene. The chain's CDR3 is CATSDSNRGEAFF. DNA for the CDR3: TGTGCCACCAGTGATTCCAACAGGGGTGAAGCTTTCTTT.

This sequence joins TRBV6-5 and TRBJ2-7; weak D call: TRBD1 (6 bases). The CDR3 sequence is 14 residues long. The germline CDR1 and CDR2 sequences are MNHEY and SVGAGI. V was trimmed by 4 bases and J by 2 bases, leaving 12 bases between them. The CDR3 sequence: CASSLDRNAYEQYF. In DNA, the CDR3 is TGTGCCAGCAGTTTAGACAGGAATGCCTACGAGCAGTACTTC.

The chain uses TRBV6-2 or TRBV6-3 and TRBJ2-6; 7 bases match TRBD2. CDR1 and CDR2 from the germline V gene are MNHEY and SVGEGT. The CDR3 length is 19 residues. J lost 0 bases, V lost 2 bases, and 10 bases had no gene match. CDR3 region: CASSYPDSGPSSGANVLTF. The DNA of the CDR3 is TGTGCCAGCAGTTACCCAGATAGCGGGCCTAGCTCTGGGGCCAACGTCCTGACTTTC.

This sequence joins TRBV29-1 and TRBJ2-7; 9 nucleotides match TRBD2. CDR3 length equals 14 residues. The V gene's germline CDR1 is SQVTM and CDR2 ANQGSEA. Trimming cost V 3 bases and J 0 bases; bases outside gene matches: 3. The CDR3 spells CSVEVAGASYEQYF. Here the CDR3 DNA reads TGCAGCGTTGAGGTAGCGGGAGCCTCCTACGAGCAGTACTTC.

This chain joins TRBV30 and TRBJ2-7; a weak D match, TRBD2 (6 bases). Germline CDR1 GTSNPN, CDR2 SVGIG (reference sequence). CDR3 length: 14 amino acids. V was cut by 0 bases and J by 1 base, with 10 bases left in between. The CDR3 spells CAWSVGGESYEQYF. The CDR3 nucleotides are TGTGCCTGGAGTGTTGGAGGGGAATCCTACGAGCAGTACTTC.

V is TRBV24-1 and J is TRBJ1-1, with TRBD1 identical over 12 bases. This CDR3 comprises 16 residues. The germline V gene has CDR1 KGHDR and CDR2 SFDVKD. J lost 0 bases, V lost 7 bases, and 5 bases had no gene match. DNA for the CDR3: TGTGCCACCAGGGGGACAGGGGGCGGTGTGAACACTGAAGCTTTCTTT. The encoded protein is CATRGTGGGVNTEAFF.